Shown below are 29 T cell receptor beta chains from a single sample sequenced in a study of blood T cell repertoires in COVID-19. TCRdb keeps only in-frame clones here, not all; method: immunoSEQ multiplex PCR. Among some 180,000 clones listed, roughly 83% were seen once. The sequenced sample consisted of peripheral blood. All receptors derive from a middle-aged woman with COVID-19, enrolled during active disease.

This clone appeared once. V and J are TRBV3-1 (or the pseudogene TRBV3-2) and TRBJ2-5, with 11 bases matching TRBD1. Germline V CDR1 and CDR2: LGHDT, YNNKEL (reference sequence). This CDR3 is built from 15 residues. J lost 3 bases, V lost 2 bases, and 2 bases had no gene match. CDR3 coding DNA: TGTGCCAGCAGCCAACTGGGACAGGGGGAAGAGACCCAGTACTTC. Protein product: CASSQLGQGEETQYF.

CDR3 bases: TGTGCCAGTAGTGATGGCCGGGGTACTGAAGCTTTCTTT. This sequence encodes CASSDGRGTEAFF. The rearrangement joins TRBV19 to TRBJ1-1, with D unclear. The CDR3 is 13 residues long. Germline CDR1 reads LNHDA; CDR2 reads SQIVND (reference sequence). V was shortened by 5 bases and J by 5 bases, with 12 bases between the two germline ends.

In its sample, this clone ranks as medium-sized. CDR3: CASSQDKGGYNEQFF. In DNA form, the CDR3 reads TGTGCCAGCAGCCAAGATAAGGGCGGGTACAATGAGCAGTTCTTC. The rearrangement joins TRBV4-2 to TRBJ2-1; a weak D match, TRBD2 (5 bases). Trimming pared 0 bases from V and 4 bases from J, leaving 10 bases between. Germline V gene sequence: CDR1 LGHNA, CDR2 YNFKEQ. This CDR3 spans 15 amino acids.

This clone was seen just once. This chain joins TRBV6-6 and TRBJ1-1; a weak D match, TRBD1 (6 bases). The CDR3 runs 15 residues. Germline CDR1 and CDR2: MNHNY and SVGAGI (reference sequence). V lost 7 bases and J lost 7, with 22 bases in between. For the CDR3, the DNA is TGTGCCAGCACTCTACTGGCAGGGGTGGATGGTGAAGCTTTCTTT. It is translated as CASTLLAGVDGEAFF.

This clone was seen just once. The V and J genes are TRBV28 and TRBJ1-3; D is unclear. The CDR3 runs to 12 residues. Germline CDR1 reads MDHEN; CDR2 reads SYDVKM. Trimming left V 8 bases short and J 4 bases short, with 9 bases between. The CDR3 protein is CASATPGNTIYF. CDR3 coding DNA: TGTGCCAGCGCCACACCAGGAAACACCATATATTTT.

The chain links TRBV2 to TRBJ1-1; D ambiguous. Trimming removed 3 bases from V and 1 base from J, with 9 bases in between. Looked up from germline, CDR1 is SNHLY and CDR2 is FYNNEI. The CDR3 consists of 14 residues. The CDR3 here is CASSDRGGNTEAFF. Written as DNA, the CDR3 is TGTGCCAGCAGTGATAGAGGTGGGAACACTGAAGCTTTCTTT.

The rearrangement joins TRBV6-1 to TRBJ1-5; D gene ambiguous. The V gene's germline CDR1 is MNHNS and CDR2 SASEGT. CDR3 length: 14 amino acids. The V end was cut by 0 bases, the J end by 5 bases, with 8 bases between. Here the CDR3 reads CASSEAQLYQPQHF. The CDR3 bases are TGTGCCAGCAGTGAAGCACAGCTCTATCAGCCCCAGCATTTT.

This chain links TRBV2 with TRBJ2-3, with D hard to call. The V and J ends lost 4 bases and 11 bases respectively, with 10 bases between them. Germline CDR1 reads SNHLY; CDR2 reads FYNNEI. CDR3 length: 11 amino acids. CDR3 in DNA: TGTGCCAGCAGTGGCCCGGGTGGGCAGTATTTT. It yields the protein CASSGPGGQYF. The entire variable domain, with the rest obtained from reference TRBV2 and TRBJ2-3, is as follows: EPEVTQTPSHQVTQMGQEVILRCVPISNHLYFYWYRQILGQKVEFLVSFYNNEISEKSEIFDDQFSVERPDGSNFTLKIRSTKLEDSAMYFCASSGPGGQYFGPGTRLTVL.

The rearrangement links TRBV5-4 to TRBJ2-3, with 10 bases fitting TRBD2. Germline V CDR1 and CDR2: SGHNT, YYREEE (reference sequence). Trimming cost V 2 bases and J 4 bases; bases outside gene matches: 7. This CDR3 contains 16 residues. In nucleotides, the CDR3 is TGTGCCAGCAGCTTTCCGAGCGGGGGGGCCGCAGATACGCAGTATTTT. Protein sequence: CASSFPSGGAADTQYF.

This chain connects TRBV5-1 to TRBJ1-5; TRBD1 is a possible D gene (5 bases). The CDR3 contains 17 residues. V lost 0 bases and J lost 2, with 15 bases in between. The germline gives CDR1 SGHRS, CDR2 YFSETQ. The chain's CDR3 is CASSLGLDSSGNQPQHF. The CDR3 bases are TGCGCCAGCAGCTTGGGCCTAGACAGTTCGGGCAATCAGCCCCAGCATTTT.

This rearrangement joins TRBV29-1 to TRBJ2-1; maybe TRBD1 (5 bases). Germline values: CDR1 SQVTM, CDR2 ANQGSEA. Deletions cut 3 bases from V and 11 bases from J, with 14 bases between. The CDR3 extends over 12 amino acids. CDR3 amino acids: CSVEIYAGQQFF. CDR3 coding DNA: TGCAGCGTTGAGATTTATGCAGGGCAGCAGTTCTTC.

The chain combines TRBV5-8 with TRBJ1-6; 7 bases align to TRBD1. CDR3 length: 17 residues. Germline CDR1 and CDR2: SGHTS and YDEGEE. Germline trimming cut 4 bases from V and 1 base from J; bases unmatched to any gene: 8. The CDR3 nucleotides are TGTGCCAGCAGCACCGACAGGGCTGCTTCCTATAATTCACCCCTCCACTTT. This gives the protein CASSTDRAASYNSPLHF.

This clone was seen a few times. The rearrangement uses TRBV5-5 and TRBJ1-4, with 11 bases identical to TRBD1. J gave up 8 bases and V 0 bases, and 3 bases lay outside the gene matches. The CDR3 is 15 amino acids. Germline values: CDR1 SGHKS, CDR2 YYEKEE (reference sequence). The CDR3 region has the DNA TGTGCCAGCAGCTTGGGGACAGGGGGCCGAGAAAAACTGTTTTTT. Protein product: CASSLGTGGREKLFF.

CDR3 sequence: CASSLGVPRSGGYTF. The CDR3 coding sequence is TGTGCCAGCAGCTTAGGGGTCCCCCGCTCAGGAGGCTACACCTTC. The V call is TRBV7-9, the J call TRBJ1-2; D gene ambiguous. CDR3 size: 15 residues. The ends were cut back, 1 base at V and 8 bases at J, with 17 bases in the middle. From germline, CDR1 is SEHNR and CDR2 FQNEAQ (reference sequence).

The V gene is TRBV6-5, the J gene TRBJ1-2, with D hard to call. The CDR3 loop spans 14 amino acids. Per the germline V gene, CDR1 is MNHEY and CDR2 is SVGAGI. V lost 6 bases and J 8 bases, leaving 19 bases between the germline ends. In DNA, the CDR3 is TGTGCCAGCAGCCAAGACCGCCGGGTCGGGGGCTACACCTTC. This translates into CASSQDRRVGGYTF.

CDR3: CASRDLRTYNEQFF. The DNA for the CDR3 is TGTGCCAGCAGGGACTTGCGGACCTACAATGAGCAGTTCTTC. J is TRBJ2-1 and V is TRBV2; possibly TRBD2 for D (5 bases). The V and J ends lost 6 bases and 2 bases respectively, with 11 bases between them. Germline V gene lookup returns CDR1 SNHLY and CDR2 FYNNEI. The CDR3 spans 14 residues.

The chain's CDR3 is CSVEPREGTDTQYF. CDR3 DNA sequence: TGCAGCGTTGAACCCCGGGAGGGCACAGATACGCAGTATTTT. The rearrangement joins TRBV29-1 to TRBJ2-3; 7 positions match TRBD2. Germline-derived CDR1 and CDR2 are SQVTM and ANQGSEA. The CDR3 covers 14 residues. J was trimmed by 1 base and V by 2 bases; bases with no gene match: 3.

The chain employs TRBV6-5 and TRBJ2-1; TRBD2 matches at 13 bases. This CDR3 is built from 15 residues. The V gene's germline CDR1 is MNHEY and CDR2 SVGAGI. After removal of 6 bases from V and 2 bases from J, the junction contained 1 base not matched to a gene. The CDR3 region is CASRGTSGAYNEQFF. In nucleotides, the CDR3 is TGTGCCAGCAGGGGGACTAGCGGGGCCTACAATGAGCAGTTCTTC.

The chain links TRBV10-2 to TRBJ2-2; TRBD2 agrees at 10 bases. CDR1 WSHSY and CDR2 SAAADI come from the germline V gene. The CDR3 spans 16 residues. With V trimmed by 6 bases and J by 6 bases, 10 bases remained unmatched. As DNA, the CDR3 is TGCGCCAGCAGAGCTAGCGGGGGCCCTTCATCCGGGGAGCTGTTTTTT. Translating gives CASRASGGPSSGELFF.

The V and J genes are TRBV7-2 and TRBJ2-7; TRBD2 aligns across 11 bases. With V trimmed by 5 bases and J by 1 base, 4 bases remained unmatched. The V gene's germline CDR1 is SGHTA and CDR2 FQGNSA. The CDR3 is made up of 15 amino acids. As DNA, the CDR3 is TGTGCCAGCAGCCTGCGACTAGCGGGGTCCTACGAGCAGTACTTC. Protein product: CASSLRLAGSYEQYF.

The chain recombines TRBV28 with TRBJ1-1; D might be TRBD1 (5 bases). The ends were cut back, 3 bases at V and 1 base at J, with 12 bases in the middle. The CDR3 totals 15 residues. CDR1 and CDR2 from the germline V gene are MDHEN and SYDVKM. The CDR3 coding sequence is TGTGCCAGCAGTTTTTACAGGTCCAGGAACACTGAAGCTTTCTTT. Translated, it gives CASSFYRSRNTEAFF.

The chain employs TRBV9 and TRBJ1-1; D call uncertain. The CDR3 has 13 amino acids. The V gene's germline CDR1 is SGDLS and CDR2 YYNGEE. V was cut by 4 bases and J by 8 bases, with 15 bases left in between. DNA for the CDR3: TGTGCCAGCAGCTCCAGGTTCCAAAAAGAAGCTTTCTTT. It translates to CASSSRFQKEAFF.

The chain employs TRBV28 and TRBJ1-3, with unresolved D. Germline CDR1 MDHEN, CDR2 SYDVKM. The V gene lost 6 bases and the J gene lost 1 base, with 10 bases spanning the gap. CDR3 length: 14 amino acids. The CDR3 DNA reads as TGTGCCAGCAGCCCCGCGGGGTCTGGAAACACCATATATTTT. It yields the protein CASSPAGSGNTIYF.

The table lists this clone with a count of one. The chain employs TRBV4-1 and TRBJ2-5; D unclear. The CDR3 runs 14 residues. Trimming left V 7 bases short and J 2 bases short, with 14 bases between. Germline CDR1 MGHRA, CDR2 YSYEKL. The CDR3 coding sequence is TGCGCCAGCACCCCTCAGGTGGGTCAAGAGACCCAGTACTTC. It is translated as CASTPQVGQETQYF.

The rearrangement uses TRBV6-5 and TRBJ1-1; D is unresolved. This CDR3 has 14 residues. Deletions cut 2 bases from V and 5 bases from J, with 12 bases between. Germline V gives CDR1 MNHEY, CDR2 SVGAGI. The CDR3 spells CASSYGLRETEAFF. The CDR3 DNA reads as TGTGCCAGCAGTTACGGATTACGGGAAACTGAAGCTTTCTTT.

CDR3 protein: CASSPTVYEQYF. The CDR3 nucleotides read TGTGCCAGCTCACCAACGGTCTACGAGCAGTACTTC. The V call is TRBV18, the J call TRBJ2-7; no clear D. From germline, CDR1 is KGHSH and CDR2 LQKENI. This CDR3 region has 12 residues. V lost 2 bases and J lost 3, with 5 bases in between.

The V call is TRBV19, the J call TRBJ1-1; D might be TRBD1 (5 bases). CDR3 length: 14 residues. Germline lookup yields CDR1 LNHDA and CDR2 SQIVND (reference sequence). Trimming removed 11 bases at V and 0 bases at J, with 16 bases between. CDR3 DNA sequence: TGTGCCGTCTCGGGGGGAAGCATGAACACTGAAGCTTTCTTT. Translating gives CAVSGGSMNTEAFF.

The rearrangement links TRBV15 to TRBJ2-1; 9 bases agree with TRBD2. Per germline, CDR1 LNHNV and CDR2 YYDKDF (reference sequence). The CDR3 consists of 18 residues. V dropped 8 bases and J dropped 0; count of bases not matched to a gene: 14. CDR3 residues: CATLTRASGESSYNEQFF. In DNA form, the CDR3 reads TGTGCCACCCTCACGCGGGCTAGCGGGGAGAGCTCCTACAATGAGCAGTTCTTC.

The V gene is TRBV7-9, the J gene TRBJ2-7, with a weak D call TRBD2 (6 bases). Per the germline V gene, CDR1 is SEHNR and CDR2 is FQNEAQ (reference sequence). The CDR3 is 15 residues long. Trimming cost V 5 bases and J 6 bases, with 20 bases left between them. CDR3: CASSHETSFLTEQYF. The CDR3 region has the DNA TGTGCCAGCAGCCACGAGACTAGTTTTTTGACCGAGCAGTACTTC.